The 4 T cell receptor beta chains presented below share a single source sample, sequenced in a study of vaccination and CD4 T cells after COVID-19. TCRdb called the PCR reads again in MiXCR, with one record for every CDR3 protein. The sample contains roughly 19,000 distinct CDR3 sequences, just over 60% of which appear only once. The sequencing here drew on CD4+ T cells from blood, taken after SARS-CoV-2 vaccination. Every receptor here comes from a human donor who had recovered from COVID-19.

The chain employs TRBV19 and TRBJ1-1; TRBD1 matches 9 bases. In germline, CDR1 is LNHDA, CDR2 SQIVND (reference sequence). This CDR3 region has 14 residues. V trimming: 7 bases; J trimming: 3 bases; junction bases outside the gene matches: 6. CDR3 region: CASNVQGADTEAFF. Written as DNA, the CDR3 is TGTGCCAGTAACGTACAGGGGGCTGACACTGAAGCTTTCTTT. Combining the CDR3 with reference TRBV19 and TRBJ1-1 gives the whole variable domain DGGITQSPKYLFRKEGQNVTLSCEQNLNHDAMYWYRQDPGQGLRLIYYSQIVNDFQKGDIAEGYSVSREKKESFPLTVTSAQKNPTAFYLCASNVQGADTEAFFGQGTRLTVV.

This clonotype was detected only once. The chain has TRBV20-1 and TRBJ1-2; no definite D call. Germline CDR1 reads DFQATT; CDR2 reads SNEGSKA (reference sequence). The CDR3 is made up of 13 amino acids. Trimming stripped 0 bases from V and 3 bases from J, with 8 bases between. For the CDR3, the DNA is TGCAGTGCTAGAGATCTGGCAGACTATGGCTACACCTTC. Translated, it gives CSARDLADYGYTF.

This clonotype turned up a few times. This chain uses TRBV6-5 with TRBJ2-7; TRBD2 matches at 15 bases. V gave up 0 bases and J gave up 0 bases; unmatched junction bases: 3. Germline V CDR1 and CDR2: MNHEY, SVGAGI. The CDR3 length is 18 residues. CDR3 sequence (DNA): TGTGCCAGCAGTTACTCGACGGGACTAGCGGGAGGCTCCTACGAGCAGTACTTC. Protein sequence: CASSYSTGLAGGSYEQYF.

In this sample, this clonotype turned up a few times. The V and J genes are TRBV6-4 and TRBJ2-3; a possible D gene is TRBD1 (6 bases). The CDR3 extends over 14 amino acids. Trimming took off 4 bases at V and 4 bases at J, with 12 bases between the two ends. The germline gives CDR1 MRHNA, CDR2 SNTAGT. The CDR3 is CASSATGRPDTQYF. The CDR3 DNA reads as TGTGCCAGCAGTGCAACAGGGCGACCAGATACGCAGTATTTT.